Listed below are T cell receptor beta chains from one sample, sequenced in a study of blood T cell repertoires in COVID-19. The data were produced by immunoSEQ multiplex PCR, yet TCRdb's version contains in-frame clones alone and is incomplete. The data hold 150,000 to 200,000 clones, with roughly 85% observed a single time. Input material: peripheral blood. These receptor sequences come from a man aged 55 to 70 with active or convalescent COVID-19. Both conserved end residues are part of each CDR3. Each record gives: V gene, J gene, clone size, D gene, CDR3 DNA, CDR3 protein. A D gene is named only where the DNA matches it firmly. Clone size is stated in some rows and not others, as once, few, many or a class when expanded.

TRBV7-2	TRBJ1-1	NA	TRBD1	TGTGCCAGCAGCCTAAAGACAGGGGGGAACACTGAAGCTTTCTTT	CASSLKTGGNTEAFF
TRBV5-3	TRBJ1-5	once	TRBD1	TGTGCCAGAAGCCAGGACAGGGGGAGGGGTCAGCCCCAGCATTTT	CARSQDRGRGQPQHF
TRBV27	TRBJ2-3	NA	TRBD2	TGTGCCAGCAGCCGGACTAGCGCAAACACAGATACGCAGTATTTT	CASSRTSANTDTQYF
TRBV30	TRBJ1-2	NA	TRBD1	TGTGCCTGGACCCGAAAGACAGGGGGTACCAGTTATGGCTACACCTTC	CAWTRKTGGTSYGYTF
TRBV6-5	TRBJ2-7	NA	TRBD2	TGTGCCAGCAGTTACTCTATAGCGGGGGGATCCTACGAGCAGTACTTC	CASSYSIAGGSYEQYF
TRBV2	TRBJ2-5	once	TRBD2	TGTGCCAGCAGCCCCCTCGCTAGCGGGGTCGAGACCCAGTACTTC	CASSPLASGVETQYF
TRBV24-1	TRBJ2-7	NA	TRBD1	TGTGCCACCAGTGCCTCATCCGGGACAGGGATCTACGAGCAGTACTTC	CATSASSGTGIYEQYF
TRBV2	TRBJ2-3	NA	TRBD1	TGTGCCAGCAGTGGGAGACAGGGTCCCGCAGATACGCAGTATTTT	CASSGRQGPADTQYF
TRBV5-1	TRBJ1-2	NA	TRBD1	TGCGCCAGCAGCTCGGGCGGACAGGACTATGGCTACACCTTC	CASSSGGQDYGYTF
TRBV5-1	TRBJ2-5	once	TRBD1	TGCGCCAGCAGCTTTTTGACAGGGAGTGAGACCCAGTACTTC	CASSFLTGSETQYF
TRBV25-1	TRBJ2-7	once	NA	TGTGCCAGCAGACGGGCCTACGAGCAGTACTTC	CASRRAYEQYF
TRBV5-1	TRBJ1-1	NA	TRBD1	TGCGCCAGCAGCACTACACAGGGGGCGAGGGGTGAAGCTTTCTTT	CASSTTQGARGEAFF
TRBV30	TRBJ2-2	NA	NA	TGTGCCTGGAGTGTAGGCGGCAGGGTGCCCGGGGAGCTGTTTTTT	CAWSVGGRVPGELFF
TRBV27	TRBJ2-2	NA	NA	TGTGCCAGCAGTCGGACAAGCACTAACACCGGGGAGCTGTTTTTT	CASSRTSTNTGELFF
TRBV9	TRBJ2-3	NA	TRBD2	TGTGCCAGCAGCTTTAGCGGGGGGGCCAGAGATACGCAGTATTTT	CASSFSGGARDTQYF
TRBV24-1	TRBJ1-5	once	TRBD1	TGTGCCACCAGTGATTTGGGACAGGGTCGGCAGCCCCAGCATTTT	CATSDLGQGRQPQHF
TRBV30	TRBJ2-5	NA	TRBD2	TGTGCCTGGAGTAGGGACTATAACCAAGAGACCCAGTACTTC	CAWSRDYNQETQYF
TRBV10-3	TRBJ1-2	NA	TRBD1	TGTGCCATCAGTGCCCCGGGACAGGGGTTGAATGGCTACACCTTC	CAISAPGQGLNGYTF
TRBV6-5	TRBJ1-1	NA	NA	TGTGCCAGCAGTCTAGGATTGGGGGGAACTGAAGCTTTCTTT	CASSLGLGGTEAFF
TRBV19	TRBJ1-5	NA	NA	TGTGCCAGTAGTATCAACAGGAATCAGCCCCAGCATTTT	CASSINRNQPQHF
TRBV19	TRBJ2-1	NA	TRBD1	TGTGCCAGTAGTCTCCGACAGGGCTATGAGCAGTTCTTC	CASSLRQGYEQFF
TRBV19	TRBJ1-4	NA	TRBD1	TGTGCCAGTAGTGACAGACAGGGGTCTAATGAAAAACTGTTTTTT	CASSDRQGSNEKLFF
TRBV13	TRBJ1-2	NA	NA	TGTGCCAGCAGCCCCGACAATCCCCCCTATGGCTACACCTTC	CASSPDNPPYGYTF
TRBV5-1	TRBJ2-5	NA	TRBD2	TGCGCCAGCTCTCCGCGAGGCGGGGGGGCTAAGGGTGAGACCCAGTACTTC	CASSPRGGGAKGETQYF
TRBV2	TRBJ2-7	NA	NA	TGTGCCAGCAGTGAACAGAACTACGAGCAGTACTTC	CASSEQNYEQYF
TRBV29-1	TRBJ1-4	NA	TRBD1	TGCAGCGTTCGGACAGGAGGTGAAAAACTGTTTTTT	CSVRTGGEKLFF
TRBV7-9	TRBJ1-5	NA	TRBD1	TGTGCCAGCAGCGCTCTCTCAGGGGGCGCCAATCAGCCCCAGCATTTT	CASSALSGGANQPQHF
TRBV6-1	TRBJ1-5	NA	TRBD1	TGTGCCAGCAGTGAAGGGACAGGGCGTTATCAGCCCCAGCATTTT	CASSEGTGRYQPQHF
TRBV2	TRBJ1-6	once	TRBD1	TGTGCCAGCACCGGACAGGGGAGCTCCTATAATTCACCCCTCCACTTT	CASTGQGSSYNSPLHF
TRBV19	TRBJ1-1	NA	NA	TGTGCCAGTTCCCGGGGGTTTGCTTTCTTT	CASSRGFAFF
TRBV3-1/TRBV3-2	TRBJ1-1	NA	NA	TGTGCCAGCAGCCTTCCAATCGGGGAGGTCGCTTTCTTT	CASSLPIGEVAFF
TRBV12-3/TRBV12-4	TRBJ2-1	NA	NA	TGTGCCAGCAGTTTACAGGGGGGAAGTGAGCAGTTCTTC	CASSLQGGSEQFF
TRBV9	TRBJ2-1	NA	TRBD2	TGTGCCAGCAGCGCCCCCAGCCAGCGGGGGGGGTACAATGAGCAGTTCTTC	CASSAPSQRGGYNEQFF
TRBV7-6	TRBJ2-5	NA	TRBD1	TGTGCCAGCAGCCCGGCAGGGGGAGCCCAAGAGACCCAGTACTTC	CASSPAGGAQETQYF
TRBV5-1	TRBJ2-2	once	TRBD2	TGCGCCAGCAGCTTGGGGCGGGGGACTAACACCGGGGAGCTGTTTTTT	CASSLGRGTNTGELFF
TRBV30	TRBJ1-2	NA	TRBD1	TGTGCCTGGTCCGACAGGGGATTTGGCTACACCTTC	CAWSDRGFGYTF
TRBV5-6	TRBJ2-1	NA	TRBD1	TGTGCCAGCAGCGGACAGGGCAATGAGCAGTTCTTC	CASSGQGNEQFF
TRBV5-5	TRBJ2-2	NA	TRBD2	TGTGCCAGCAGCTTGGGTCAGCGGGGGGGACAACTCACCGGGGAGCTGTTTTTT	CASSLGQRGGQLTGELFF
TRBV5-1	TRBJ1-6	NA	NA	TGCGCCAGCAGCTTGAAGGGGGGGGATTCACCCCTCCACTTT	CASSLKGGDSPLHF
TRBV10-2	TRBJ2-7	NA	TRBD1	TGCGCCAGCAGTGACCCGTCCGGGACAGGGTCCTACGAGCAGTACTTC	CASSDPSGTGSYEQYF
TRBV5-1	TRBJ1-6	NA	NA	TGCGCCAGCAGCTTGGAACAGAATAATTCACCCCTCCACTTT	CASSLEQNNSPLHF
TRBV14	TRBJ1-2	NA	NA	TGTGCCAGCAGCCTGACAGAAACTGGTGGCTACACCTTC	CASSLTETGGYTF
TRBV6-5	TRBJ2-5	NA	NA	TGTGCCAGCAGTTACTCGGGAGGGGGAGTCCAAGAGACCCAGTACTTC	CASSYSGGGVQETQYF
TRBV15	TRBJ1-5	NA	NA	TGTGCCACCAGTTTAGGGGCGCCATTCAATCAGCCCCAGCATTTT	CATSLGAPFNQPQHF
TRBV14	TRBJ2-1	once	NA	TGTGCCAGCAGCCAAGATTCCAGGGCTGTTGAGCAGTTCTTC	CASSQDSRAVEQFF
TRBV23-1	TRBJ1-5	NA	TRBD1	TGCGCCACGGCCTACAGGGGGCTCTGGTGTGGAAGTAGCAATCAGCCCCAGCATTTT	CATAYRGLWCGSSNQPQHF
TRBV5-1	TRBJ2-3	once	TRBD1	TGCGCCAGCAGCCTGAGGACAGGGGGGGAAGATACGCAGTATTTT	CASSLRTGGEDTQYF
TRBV9	TRBJ1-3	NA	NA	TGTGCCAGCAGCGTAGGTTCGTGGACAGAGGGAAACACCATATATTTT	CASSVGSWTEGNTIYF
TRBV19	TRBJ1-3	NA	NA	TGTGCCAGTAGCATGGGGGGGTCGACTGGAAACACCATATATTTT	CASSMGGSTGNTIYF
TRBV5-1	TRBJ1-2	NA	NA	TGCGCCAGCAGCCCGGACTGGAAGTATGGCTACACCTTC	CASSPDWKYGYTF